The 23 T cell receptor beta chains given below trace back to one sample, sequenced in a study of cytomegalovirus exposure and HLA in healthy donors. PCR primers comprised 60 Vbeta and 13 Jbeta primers. The repertoire was sequenced with immunoSEQ multiplex PCR; TCRdb's copy has only in-frame clones and lacks some. There are about 140,000 clones in the sample; 75% to 85% occur only once, and over 2% lies in the top ten. The sequenced material came from PBMCs. Receptors originate from a man aged 50-60 years in good health and CMV-seronegative.

The chain recombines TRBV5-4 with TRBJ1-6, with 7 bases that match TRBD1. The CDR3 runs to 13 residues. J lost 5 bases, V lost 9 bases, and 5 bases had no gene match. Germline lookup yields CDR1 SGHNT and CDR2 YYREEE (reference sequence). CDR3 DNA: TGTGCCACTCAGACAGGGAATAATTCACCCCTCCACTTT. Amino acid sequence: CATQTGNNSPLHF. The full variable domain, rest sourced from reference TRBV5-4 and TRBJ1-6, is ETGVTQSPTHLIKTRGQQVTLRCSSQSGHNTVSWYQQALGQGPQFIFQYYREEENGRGNFPPRFSGLQFPNYSSELNVNALELDDSALYLCATQTGNNSPLHFGNGTRLTVT.

The chain is built from TRBV9 and TRBJ2-3, with D perhaps matching TRBD2 (6 bases). V lost 0 bases, J lost 1 base, and 15 bases lay in between. Germline CDR1 reads SGDLS; CDR2 reads YYNGEE. The CDR3 has 17 residues. The CDR3 DNA follows: TGTGCCAGCAGCGTAGCTACCTGGGAGGTGGGCACAGATACGCAGTATTTT. Translating it yields CASSVATWEVGTDTQYF. The whole variable domain, remainder taken from reference TRBV9 and TRBJ2-3, is DSGVTQTPKHLITATGQRVTLRCSPRSGDLSVYWYQQSLDQGLQFLIQYYNGEERAKGNILERFSAQQFPDLHSELNLSSLELGDSALYFCASSVATWEVGTDTQYFGPGTRLTVL.

The chain joins TRBV5-1 to TRBJ1-6; a weak D match, TRBD1 (6 bases). The germline gives CDR1 SGHRS, CDR2 YFSETQ. Trimming took 2 bases from V and 8 from J, leaving 23 bases between them. The CDR3 is made up of 18 amino acids. The CDR3 spells CASSFSAGESRRDSPLHF. CDR3 coding DNA: TGCGCCAGCAGCTTCTCGGCAGGGGAAAGTCGTCGGGATTCACCCCTCCACTTT.

The gene calls are TRBV18 and TRBJ1-1; D is undetermined. V lost 5 bases to trimming and J lost 2 bases, with 6 bases between them. Germline lookup yields CDR1 KGHSH and CDR2 LQKENI. CDR3 length: 12 amino acids. The CDR3 loop is CASSTENTEAFF. The DNA for the CDR3 is TGTGCCAGCTCAACAGAAAACACTGAAGCTTTCTTT.

V usage is TRBV12-5 and J usage is TRBJ2-1, with 8 positions matching TRBD2. CDR3 length equals 19 residues. Germline lookup yields CDR1 LGHNT and CDR2 FRNRAP. V shed 4 bases and J 3 bases; nucleotides not matched to a gene: 17. The CDR3 region has the DNA TGTGCTAGTGGTTGGGGGGGACGGCGGGAGGCCGATTACTACAATGAGCAGTTCTTC. As protein: CASGWGGRREADYYNEQFF. Variable domain in full (rest from reference TRBV12-5 and TRBJ2-1): DARVTQTPRHKVTEMGQEVTMRCQPILGHNTVFWYRQTMMQGLELLAYFRNRAPLDDSGMPKDRFSAEMPDATLATLKIQPSEPRDSAVYFCASGWGGRREADYYNEQFFGPGTRLTVL.

CDR3 nucleotides: TGTGCCAGCAGTCCTTCCCAGTACTTC. This translates into CASSPSQYF. The chain uses TRBV28 and TRBJ2-5; no reliable D call. The CDR3 contains 9 residues. Germline V gene sequence: CDR1 MDHEN, CDR2 SYDVKM. Trimming removed 5 bases at V and 9 bases at J, with 4 bases between.

The chain carries TRBV2 and TRBJ2-5; 11 bases map to TRBD1. Germline-derived CDR1 and CDR2 are SNHLY and FYNNEI. The CDR3 loop spans 15 amino acids. V trimming: 6 bases; J trimming: 5 bases; junction bases outside the gene matches: 8. This CDR3 is CASSLDRGLGETQYF. The CDR3 DNA is TGTGCCAGCAGCCTGGACAGGGGGCTCGGGGAGACCCAGTACTTC.

The V gene is TRBV11-2, the J gene TRBJ2-5; 8 bases agree with TRBD2. The CDR3 extends over 16 amino acids. The V gene end was trimmed by 2 bases and the J gene end by 5 bases; junction bases not matched to a gene: 10. Germline loops: CDR1 SGHAT, CDR2 FQNNGV. The CDR3 DNA is TGTGCCAGCAGCTTATCCACTCGCGGGAGGTCTGAGACCCAGTACTTC. This codes for CASSLSTRGRSETQYF.

This clone was observed once. V and J are TRBV28 and TRBJ1-3, with 7 bases fitting TRBD1. With 2 bases clipped from V and 14 bases from J, the junction kept 18 bases outside the gene matches. The CDR3 has 16 amino acids. Germline lookup yields CDR1 MDHEN and CDR2 SYDVKM. The CDR3 sequence: CASSLQGGAGGSLLYF. In nucleotides, the CDR3 is TGTGCCAGCAGTTTACAAGGTGGGGCAGGGGGAAGTCTCCTATATTTT.

J is TRBJ1-2 and V is TRBV12-1; the table's D gene call, TRBD1, was not cross checked with the DNA. TRBV12-1 represents a pseudogene. This CDR3 contains 14 residues. CDR3 DNA sequence: TGTGCCAGCAGCCCCCACCGGGCAGGGGATCGCTACACCTTC. Amino acids: CASSPHRAGDRYTF.

The chain recombines TRBV2 with TRBJ1-1, with a tentative D call TRBD1 (6 bases). Germline assignment: CDR1 SNHLY and CDR2 FYNNEI. The CDR3 spans 13 residues. V shed 6 bases and J shed 2 bases, with 10 bases lying between them. The CDR3 region has the DNA TGTGCCAGCAGGGACAGTCCAAACACTGAAGCTTTCTTT. It codes for CASRDSPNTEAFF. The whole variable domain, filled in from reference TRBV2 and TRBJ1-1, reads EPEVTQTPSHQVTQMGQEVILRCVPISNHLYFYWYRQILGQKVEFLVSFYNNEISEKSEIFDDQFSVERPDGSNFTLKIRSTKLEDSAMYFCASRDSPNTEAFFGQGTRLTVV.

This chain uses TRBV27 with TRBJ2-1; 14 nucleotides match TRBD2. Germline V gene lookup returns CDR1 MNHEY and CDR2 SMNVEV (reference sequence). The CDR3 consists of 15 residues. Trimming removed 5 bases from V and 9 bases from J; junction bases left unmatched: 6. This CDR3 is CASSPTSGGAGEQFF. The CDR3 nucleotides read TGTGCCAGCAGTCCGACTAGCGGGGGGGCCGGTGAGCAGTTCTTC.

This clone has only one observation. The chain joins TRBV28 to TRBJ1-6; 10 bases agree with TRBD1. After removal of 7 bases from V and 10 bases from J, the junction contained 10 bases not matched to a gene. From germline, CDR1 is MDHEN and CDR2 SYDVKM. There are 15 residues in the CDR3. The CDR3 DNA reads TGTGCCAGCATCTCCCCTTGGACAGGGGGATCACCCCTCCACTTT. It is translated as CASISPWTGGSPLHF. The variable domain in full, completed from reference TRBV28 and TRBJ1-6, reads DVKVTQSSRYLVKRTGEKVFLECVQDMDHENMFWYRQDPGLGLRLIYFSYDVKMKEKGDIPEGYSVSREKKERFSLILESASTNQTSMYLCASISPWTGGSPLHFGNGTRLTVT.

V is TRBV5-1 and J is TRBJ1-1, with no clear D. The CDR3 covers 11 residues. From germline, CDR1 is SGHRS and CDR2 YFSETQ. Trimming removed 3 bases from V and 7 bases from J, with 7 bases in between. The CDR3 sequence is CASSSRGEAFF. CDR3 nucleotides: TGCGCCAGCAGCTCCAGAGGTGAAGCTTTCTTT.

With regard to this clone: The same CDR3 is also encoded by other DNA sequences in this sample. This rearrangement joins TRBV5-4 to TRBJ1-4, with D unresolved. Trimming pared 0 bases from V and 5 bases from J, leaving 5 bases between. The germline gives CDR1 SGHNT, CDR2 YYREEE (reference sequence). CDR3 length: 13 amino acids. CDR3 DNA: TGTGCCAGCAGCTTGGACAGCAATGAAAAACTGTTTTTT. Its translation: CASSLDSNEKLFF.

The chain carries TRBV27 and TRBJ2-3, with 14 nucleotides matching TRBD2. CDR3 length equals 18 residues. V trimming: 6 bases; J trimming: 2 bases; junction bases outside the gene matches: 10. Germline loops: CDR1 MNHEY, CDR2 SMNVEV (reference sequence). This CDR3 reads CASSFLGLAGGNTDTQYF. CDR3 coding DNA: TGTGCCAGCAGCTTCCTCGGACTAGCGGGAGGAAACACAGATACGCAGTATTTT.

The chain couples TRBV11-3 to TRBJ2-5, with TRBD2 matching 9 bases. Germline CDR1 and CDR2: SGHNT and YENEEA. Trimming at V came to 3 bases and at J to 3 bases, leaving 2 bases not matched to a gene. There are 14 residues in the CDR3. The CDR3 is CASSFRGREETQYF. CDR3 nucleotides: TGTGCCAGCAGCTTTCGCGGGAGGGAAGAGACCCAGTACTTC.

The chain is built from TRBV6-7 and TRBJ2-7; D remains unclear. TRBV6-7 is assigned to the ORF class and has an uncertain function. V lost 0 bases and J lost 6, with 18 bases in between. CDR3 length equals 16 residues. This CDR3 is CASSYSKWAAIPEQYF. Written as DNA, the CDR3 is TGTGCCAGCAGTTACTCCAAGTGGGCTGCCATACCCGAGCAGTACTTC.

The V call is TRBV2, the J call TRBJ2-5; tentatively, D is TRBD1 (6 bases). The DNA matches TRBJ2-7 better at its end, which makes the J call doubtful. Germline CDR1 reads SNHLY; CDR2 reads FYNNEI. This CDR3 is 13 amino acids long. The CDR3: CASAWDTTYEQYF. The CDR3 DNA reads TGTGCCAGCGCCTGGGACACCACCTACGAGCAGTACTTC.

The rearrangement joins TRBV5-1 to TRBJ1-5; maybe TRBD1 (6 bases). This CDR3 region has 15 residues. The germline gives CDR1 SGHRS, CDR2 YFSETQ. V was trimmed by 0 bases and J by 6 bases, leaving 13 bases between them. The CDR3 spells CASSLEGGKGQPQHF. CDR3 in DNA: TGCGCCAGCAGCTTGGAGGGGGGGAAGGGTCAGCCCCAGCATTTT.

The genes are TRBV19 and TRBJ1-5, with a tentative D call TRBD1 (6 bases). CDR1 and CDR2 (germline): LNHDA, SQIVND (reference sequence). The CDR3 consists of 14 residues. V dropped 8 bases and J dropped 7 bases, with 18 bases sitting between them. DNA for the CDR3: TGTGCCAGTTCAAACAGGGCTTCTGGCCAGCCCCAGCATTTT. Protein sequence: CASSNRASGQPQHF.

V gene TRBV5-1 combines with J gene TRBJ2-7; D is undetermined. This CDR3 region has 15 residues. The germline V gene encodes CDR1 SGHRS and CDR2 YFSETQ. Trimming shortened V by 0 bases and J by 2 bases, and 12 bases separated the two germline ends. This CDR3 is CASSLDAGETYEQYF. DNA of the CDR3: TGCGCCAGCAGCTTGGACGCAGGTGAAACCTACGAGCAGTACTTC.

A few counts support this clone. The chain recombines TRBV5-1 with TRBJ1-1, with unresolved D. Germline assignment: CDR1 SGHRS and CDR2 YFSETQ. There are 14 residues in the CDR3. Trimming cost V 6 bases and J 4 bases, with 16 bases left between them. In DNA, the CDR3 is TGCGCCAGCACTCTTAGGGCGGGCAGCACTGAAGCTTTCTTT. Its translation: CASTLRAGSTEAFF.